These 5 T cell receptor beta chains were sequenced from one sample in a study of technical replicates of blood from a few donors. TCRdb's table, derived via immunoSEQ multiplex PCR, lists solely in-frame clones and lacks some. The sample records more than 90,000 clones, over 95% being singletons. Sequenced sample: T cells isolated from PBMCs. These TCRs come from a human donor in good health.

The chain is built from TRBV27 and TRBJ2-7; D is ambiguous. Trimming removed 8 bases at V and 1 base at J, with 15 bases between. The CDR3 has 14 residues. Germline values: CDR1 MNHEY, CDR2 SMNVEV (reference sequence). The CDR3 coding sequence is TGTGCCAGCCGAAGAAATTCAGGATCCTACGAGCAGTACTTC. Its protein is CASRRNSGSYEQYF.

The CDR3 coding sequence is TGTGCCAGCAGTTTAAGGGACAAAGCTTTCTTT. This codes for CASSLRDKAFF. V usage is TRBV28 and J usage is TRBJ1-1; tentative D call: TRBD1 (6 bases). This CDR3 region has 11 residues. Trimming removed 2 bases at V and 9 bases at J, with 7 bases between. Germline values: CDR1 MDHEN, CDR2 SYDVKM. The full variable domain, in which reference TRBV28 and TRBJ1-1 provide the parts outside the CDR3, is DVKVTQSSRYLVKRTGEKVFLECVQDMDHENMFWYRQDPGLGLRLIYFSYDVKMKEKGDIPEGYSVSREKKERFSLILESASTNQTSMYLCASSLRDKAFFGQGTRLTVV.

The rearrangement uses TRBV5-8 and TRBJ2-5; D is perhaps TRBD2 (5 bases). The CDR3 runs 15 residues. CDR1 SGHTS and CDR2 YDEGEE come from the germline V gene. Trimming stripped 4 bases from V and 5 bases from J, with 18 bases between. In DNA, the CDR3 is TGTGCCAGCAGCCCTGGCGAGGGTATAGTGGAGACCCAGTACTTC. Protein product: CASSPGEGIVETQYF.

CDR3 region: CASREGTWLSNQPQHF. The CDR3, as DNA: TGTGCCAGCAGGGAGGGGACCTGGTTGAGCAATCAGCCCCAGCATTTT. V is TRBV28 and J is TRBJ1-5, with TRBD1 as a possible D gene (5 bases). Trimming cost V 6 bases and J 1 base, with 16 bases left between them. Germline loops: CDR1 MDHEN, CDR2 SYDVKM. This CDR3 region has 16 residues.

This clone appeared once. The rearrangement joins TRBV6-4 to TRBJ2-1; weak D call: TRBD2 (7 bases). Per the germline V gene, CDR1 is MRHNA and CDR2 is SNTAGT. V gave up 5 bases and J gave up 2 bases, with 16 bases separating them. The CDR3 covers 16 residues. The CDR3 reads CASSIAGAFPYNEQFF. The CDR3 DNA reads as TGTGCCAGCAGTATTGCGGGGGCCTTTCCCTACAATGAGCAGTTCTTC.